This T cell receptor (beta chain) was sequenced in a study of monozygotic twins with cystic fibrosis (dated by TCRdb to the early 2020s). Notes on the research overall: Barcoded libraries were prepared from three micrograms of fragmented DNA with roughly 14 PCR cycles. Data for three of the twin pairs had been reported earlier in a different context. Twins were ranked among more than 900 cohort participants for weight-for-height and FEVPerc (FEV1 disease centile) on the day of blood sampling. TCR beta repertoires were compared within and between 16 monozygotic twin pairs with cystic fibrosis so that genetic influence on V and J gene usage could be assessed. The cohort comprised ten female and six male twin pairs aged 2.0 to 36.4 years, median roughly 8.7 years, mostly children and adolescents. What the study reported, not specific to this receptor: Monozygotic CF twin pairs shared significantly more nucleotide-identical clonotypes within each pair than unrelated CF individuals shared with one another (P = 0.000026, Mann-Whitney). V gene usage was most similar to the co-twin in 13 of 16 pairs, and J usage was most similar to the co-twin in 8 of 16 pairs, which suggests genetic constraints. Simpson clonality tended to be low (median roughly 0.009), which suggests a naive-dominated repertoire, although clonality was higher in the most severely affected patients. The cohort was small, and no association was found between shared CDR3 numbers and age, concordance or disease severity.

TCR beta CDR3 regions were amplified by multiplex PCR using the immunoSEQ immune profiling system, following the manufacturer's instructions. Sequencing was performed on an Illumina NextSeq system. Under the source paper's analysis protocol: Sequence data were processed on the immunoSEQ Analyzer platform, and clonality was calculated as the square root of Simpson's index of productive rearrangements. Similarity in V and J usage was quantified by Jensen-Shannon distance, and CDR3 generation probabilities were calculated with OLGA. Shared CDR3 sequences were searched against the immuneACCESS database (August 2020) and VDJdb (December 2020). Drawn from immuneACCESS, this table holds only the in-frame rearrangements with V and J called that TCRdb kept. Clones are partly lost; checked studies trace under half to an unresolved V gene and leave the rest unexplained. V and J calls and clone size are copied from that table; D and trimming were computed from the DNA. Within this sample are 17,000 or so clones, with about 96% of them counted one time only. Approximately 0.57% of the sample lies in the top ten.

The twin pairs came from the European Cystic Fibrosis Twin and Sibling Study Cohort, which recruited patients from 150 or so CF clinics across 14 European countries. Zygosity and CFTR genotype were verified in-house, and zygosity was tested by multiplex PCR of nine short tandem repeat loci. Peripheral blood was sampled from each twin, and clinical parameters were recorded on the day of blood sampling. Phenol/chloroform extraction was used to isolate genomic DNA from peripheral blood cells, and the DNA was then kept in TE buffer at 4 degrees C. Notes on this clone: No antigen is known for it. No base qualities exist here, and no much larger clone lies one base off it.

This clonotype was obtained from a girl aged 2 to 10 with cystic fibrosis. Sequenced sample: blood.

The base sequence is TGTGCCAGCAGTGCTTTATACGAGCAGTACTTC. Its protein reads: CASSALYEQYF. The rearranged chain carries TRBV6-1 and TRBJ2-7; the D gene cannot be named for sure. V was cut back by 4 bases and J by 4 bases, leaving a gap of 5 bases between them. The CDR3 sequence holds 11 residues, the cysteine and phenylalanine included. Only the CDR3 DNA stays, 33 bases, in frame from base 1. From the germline V gene, CDR1 is MNHNS and CDR2 is SASEGT.